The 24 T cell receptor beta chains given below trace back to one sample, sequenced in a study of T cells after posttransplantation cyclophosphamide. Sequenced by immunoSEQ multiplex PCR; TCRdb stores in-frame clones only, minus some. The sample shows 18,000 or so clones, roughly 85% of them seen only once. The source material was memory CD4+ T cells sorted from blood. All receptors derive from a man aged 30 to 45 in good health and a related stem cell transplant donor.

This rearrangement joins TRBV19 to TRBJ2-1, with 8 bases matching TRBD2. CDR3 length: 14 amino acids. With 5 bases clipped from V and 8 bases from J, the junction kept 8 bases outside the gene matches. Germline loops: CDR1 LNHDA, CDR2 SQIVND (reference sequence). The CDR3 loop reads CASSLGLAMDEQFF. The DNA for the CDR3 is TGTGCCAGTAGTTTAGGACTAGCAATGGATGAGCAGTTCTTC.

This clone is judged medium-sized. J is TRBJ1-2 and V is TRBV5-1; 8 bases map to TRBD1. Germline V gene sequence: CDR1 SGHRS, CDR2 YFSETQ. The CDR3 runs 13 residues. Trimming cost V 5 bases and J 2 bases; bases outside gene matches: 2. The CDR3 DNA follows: TGCGCCAGCAGTAGGGACAGGAACTATGGCTACACCTTC. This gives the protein CASSRDRNYGYTF.

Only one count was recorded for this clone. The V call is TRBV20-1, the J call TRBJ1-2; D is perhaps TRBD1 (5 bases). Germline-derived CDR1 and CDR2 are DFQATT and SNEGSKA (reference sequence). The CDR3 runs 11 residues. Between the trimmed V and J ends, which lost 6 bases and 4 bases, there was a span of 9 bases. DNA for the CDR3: TGCAGTGCCGTAGACAGCTATGGCTACACCTTC. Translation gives CSAVDSYGYTF.

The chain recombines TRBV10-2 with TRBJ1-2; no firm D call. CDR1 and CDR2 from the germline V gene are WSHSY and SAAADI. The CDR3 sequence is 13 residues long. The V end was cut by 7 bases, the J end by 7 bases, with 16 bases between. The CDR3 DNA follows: TGCGCCAGCAACTCGGAGATAAACGGTGGCTACACCTTC. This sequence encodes CASNSEINGGYTF.

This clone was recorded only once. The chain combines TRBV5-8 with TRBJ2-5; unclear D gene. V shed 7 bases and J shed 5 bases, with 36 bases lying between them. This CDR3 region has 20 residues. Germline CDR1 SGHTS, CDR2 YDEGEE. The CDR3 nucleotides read TGTGCCAGCCCTCTCCCCCCAGCAGCTTGGCGAGGCCCGAAAGAGGAGACCCAGTACTTC. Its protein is CASPLPPAAWRGPKEETQYF. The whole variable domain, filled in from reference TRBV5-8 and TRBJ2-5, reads EAGVTQSPTHLIKTRGQQATLRCSPISGHTSVYWYQQALGLGLQFLLWYDEGEERNRGNFPPRFSGRQFPNYSSELNVNALELEDSALYLCASPLPPAAWRGPKEETQYFGPGTRLLVL.

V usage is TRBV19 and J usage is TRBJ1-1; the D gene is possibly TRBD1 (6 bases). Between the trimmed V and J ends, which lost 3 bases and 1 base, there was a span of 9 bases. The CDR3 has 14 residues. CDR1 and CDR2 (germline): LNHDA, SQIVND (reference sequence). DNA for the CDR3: TGTGCCAGTAGTATCTTGACAGGGAACACTGAAGCTTTCTTT. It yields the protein CASSILTGNTEAFF.

The CDR3 spells CASSLKTGRSNSPLHF. In DNA, the CDR3 is TGTGCCAGCAGTTTAAAAACAGGACGTAGTAATTCACCCCTCCACTTT. The chain carries TRBV13 and TRBJ1-6, with TRBD1 as a possible D gene (5 bases). Germline CDR1 reads PRHDT; CDR2 reads FYEKMQ (reference sequence). V was cut by 6 bases and J by 6 bases, with 18 bases left in between. CDR3 length equals 16 residues.

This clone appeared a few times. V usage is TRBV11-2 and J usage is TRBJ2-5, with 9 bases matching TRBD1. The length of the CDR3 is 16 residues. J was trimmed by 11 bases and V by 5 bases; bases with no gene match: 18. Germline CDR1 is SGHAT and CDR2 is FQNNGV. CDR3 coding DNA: TGTGCCAGCAGCCCTCCCCGGCGGGACAGGGAAGGGGAGCAGTACTTC. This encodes CASSPPRRDREGEQYF.

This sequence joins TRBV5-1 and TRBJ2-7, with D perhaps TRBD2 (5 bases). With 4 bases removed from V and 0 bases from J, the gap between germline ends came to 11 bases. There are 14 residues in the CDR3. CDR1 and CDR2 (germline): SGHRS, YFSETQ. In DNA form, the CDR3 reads TGCGCCAGCAGCCCGGGGTCCGCCTCCTACGAGCAGTACTTC. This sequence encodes CASSPGSASYEQYF.

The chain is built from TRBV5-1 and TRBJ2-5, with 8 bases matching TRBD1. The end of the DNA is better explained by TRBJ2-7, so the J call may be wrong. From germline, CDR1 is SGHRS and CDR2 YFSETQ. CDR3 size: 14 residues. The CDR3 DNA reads TGCGCCAGCACAAGGGACAGGTACTCCTACGAGCAGTACTTC. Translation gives CASTRDRYSYEQYF.

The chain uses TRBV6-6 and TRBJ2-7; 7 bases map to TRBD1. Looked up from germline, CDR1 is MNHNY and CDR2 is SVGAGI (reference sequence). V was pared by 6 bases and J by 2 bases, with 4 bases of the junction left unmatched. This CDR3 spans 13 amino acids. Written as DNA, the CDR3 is TGTGCCAGCAGCTCGACAGGGCCCTACGAGCAGTACTTC. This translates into CASSSTGPYEQYF.

CDR3 amino acids: CASSQPTGDYGYTF. CDR3 bases: TGTGCCAGCAGCCAACCCACAGGGGACTATGGCTACACCTTC. The V gene is TRBV13, the J gene TRBJ1-2; 7 bases agree with TRBD1. J gave up 3 bases and V 5 bases, and 6 bases lay outside the gene matches. From germline, CDR1 is PRHDT and CDR2 FYEKMQ (reference sequence). This CDR3 is 14 amino acids long.

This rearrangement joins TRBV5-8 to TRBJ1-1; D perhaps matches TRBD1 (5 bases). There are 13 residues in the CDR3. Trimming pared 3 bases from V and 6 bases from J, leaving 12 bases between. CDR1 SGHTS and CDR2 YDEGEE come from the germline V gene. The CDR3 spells CASSYRGEAEAFF. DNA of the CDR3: TGTGCCAGCAGCTATCGAGGGGAGGCTGAAGCTTTCTTT.

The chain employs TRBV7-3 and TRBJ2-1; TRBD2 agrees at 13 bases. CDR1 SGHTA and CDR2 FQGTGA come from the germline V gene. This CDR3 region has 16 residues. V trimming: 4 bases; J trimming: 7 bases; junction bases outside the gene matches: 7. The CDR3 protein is CASSSRTSGRDNEQFF. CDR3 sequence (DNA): TGTGCCAGCAGCTCCCGGACTAGCGGGAGAGATAATGAGCAGTTCTTC.

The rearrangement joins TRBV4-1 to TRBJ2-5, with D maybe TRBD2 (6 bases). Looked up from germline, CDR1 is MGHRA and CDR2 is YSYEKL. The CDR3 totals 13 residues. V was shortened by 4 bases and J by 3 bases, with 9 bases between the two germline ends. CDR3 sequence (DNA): TGCGCCAGCAGCCTGGGACTGGAAGAGACCCAGTACTTC. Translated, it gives CASSLGLEETQYF.

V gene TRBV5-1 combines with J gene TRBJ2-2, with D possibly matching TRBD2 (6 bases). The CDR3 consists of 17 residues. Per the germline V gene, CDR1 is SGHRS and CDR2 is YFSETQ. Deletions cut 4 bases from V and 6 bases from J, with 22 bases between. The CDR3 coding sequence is TGCGCCAGCAGCCCCAGCAGGGACTTCCTCCGGTCCGGGGAGCTGTTTTTT. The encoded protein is CASSPSRDFLRSGELFF.

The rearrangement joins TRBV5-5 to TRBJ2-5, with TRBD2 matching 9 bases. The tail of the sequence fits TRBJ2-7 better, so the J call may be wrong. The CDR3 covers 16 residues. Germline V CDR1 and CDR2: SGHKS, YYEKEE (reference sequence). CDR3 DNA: TGTGCCAGCACCTCCGGGCGGGCTAGCGGGGCCTACGAGCAGTACTTC. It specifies CASTSGRASGAYEQYF.

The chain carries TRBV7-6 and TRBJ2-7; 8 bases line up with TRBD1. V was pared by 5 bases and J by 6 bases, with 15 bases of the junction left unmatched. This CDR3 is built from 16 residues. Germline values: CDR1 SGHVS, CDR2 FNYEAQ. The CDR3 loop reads CASSPNPGQVASEQYF. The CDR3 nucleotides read TGTGCCAGCAGCCCCAACCCGGGACAGGTTGCTAGCGAGCAGTACTTC.

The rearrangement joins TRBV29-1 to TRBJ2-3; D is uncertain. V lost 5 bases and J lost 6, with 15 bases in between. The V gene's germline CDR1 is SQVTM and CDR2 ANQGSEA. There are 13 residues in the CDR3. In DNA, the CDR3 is TGCAGCGTTCACTCTGAGGTCTGGGATACGCAGTATTTT. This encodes CSVHSEVWDTQYF.

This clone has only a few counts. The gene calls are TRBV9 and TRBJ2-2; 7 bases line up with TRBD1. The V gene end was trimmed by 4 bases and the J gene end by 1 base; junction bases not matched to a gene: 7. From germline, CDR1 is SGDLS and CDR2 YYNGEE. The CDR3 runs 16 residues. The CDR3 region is CASSPTGVGNTGELFF. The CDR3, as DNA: TGTGCCAGCAGCCCCACAGGGGTTGGGAACACCGGGGAGCTGTTTTTT.

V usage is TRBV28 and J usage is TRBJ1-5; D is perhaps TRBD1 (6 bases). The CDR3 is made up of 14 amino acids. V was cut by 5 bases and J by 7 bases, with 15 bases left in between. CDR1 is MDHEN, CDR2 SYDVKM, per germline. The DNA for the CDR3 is TGTGCCAGCAGTAGGACGGACAGCGGACAGCCCCAGCATTTT. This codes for CASSRTDSGQPQHF.

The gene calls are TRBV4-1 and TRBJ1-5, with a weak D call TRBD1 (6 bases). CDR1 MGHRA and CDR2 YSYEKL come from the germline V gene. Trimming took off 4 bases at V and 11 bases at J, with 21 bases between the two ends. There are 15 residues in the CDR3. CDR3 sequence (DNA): TGCGCCAGCAGCCGTGAGACAGGCCCTCAGGCGTCCCAGCATTTT. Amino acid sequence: CASSRETGPQASQHF.

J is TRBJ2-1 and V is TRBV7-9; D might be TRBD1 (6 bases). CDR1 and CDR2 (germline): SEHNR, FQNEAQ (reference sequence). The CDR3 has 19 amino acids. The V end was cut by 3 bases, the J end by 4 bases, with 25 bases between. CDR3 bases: TGTGCCAGCAGCTTTAAGCTAGGGGGTTTGGTAACAGGATACAATGAGCAGTTCTTC. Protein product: CASSFKLGGLVTGYNEQFF.

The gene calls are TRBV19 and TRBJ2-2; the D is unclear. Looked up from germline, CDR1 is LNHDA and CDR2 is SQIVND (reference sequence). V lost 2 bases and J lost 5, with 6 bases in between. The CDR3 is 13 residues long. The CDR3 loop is CASSISGTGELFF. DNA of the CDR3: TGTGCCAGTAGTATATCCGGGACCGGGGAGCTGTTTTTT.